The TCR beta chain under discussion was sequenced for a study of CXCR3-negative and CXCR3-positive naive CD8 T cells. Overall study: Roughly 140 million TRB reads were obtained in total, which works out to about 1.5 +/- 0.3 million per library.

Sorting was done in triplicate for each CD8+ T cell subset (about 300,000 cells each). Concerning this clonotype itself: No antigen is known for it.

Study results and caveats: More hydrophobic TRB CDR3s were found in CXCR3-positive naive cells than in CXCR3-negative naive cells. Much lower diversity was found in memory CD8+ cells, while both naive subsets had comparably high diversity.

The CDR3 spans 18 residues. In preparing the TRB cDNA libraries, 5' RACE with UMI labels was used. TCRdb reprocessed the 5' RACE reads and stores each CDR3 protein as one record, lacking DNA. This sample contains some 61,000 distinct CDR3 sequences. The V gene is TRBV12-3 or TRBV12-4, the J gene TRBJ2-5; without DNA, the TCRdb call of TRBD1 cannot be checked. The receptor was derived from a human donor in good health. Some clones in this sample may be carry-over from other donors' samples. Sequencing used naive CXCR3- CD8+ T cells from blood. Stated subset: CD45RO-CCR7+CD27+CD95- naive CD8+ T cells lacking CXCR3 (TNR3-). The CDR3 is CASSPMQDRPPYQETQYF.